The present TCR beta chain was sequenced within a study of CD8+CD57+ T cells in acquired aplastic anemia. The study's findings and limits: Patients shared some 30 CD8+ CDR3 sequences with controls.

Germline V gene sequence: CDR1 KGHDR, CDR2 SFDVKD. V lost 7 bases, J lost 7 bases, and 15 bases lay in between. CDR3 length equals 13 residues. This clonotype was counted many times. No antigen is known for it. Researchers used genomic DNA as the template to profile TCR beta VDJ and CDR3. TCRdb re-derived calls from the reads in MiXCR, one entry per CDR3 protein. The top ten clones hold around 2% of a sample with under 200,000 distinct CDR3 sequences, 48% of them seen once. Patients selected for sequencing had displayed CD8+CD57+ cell expansion by flow cytometry. In all patients, the disease was severe acquired aplastic anemia.

The clonotype originates from a human donor with aplastic anemia. The chain combines TRBV24-1 with TRBJ1-2; D is unclear. The sequenced sample was sorted CD4+, CD8+, or CD8+CD57+ T cells (not recorded which) from PBMCs. In nucleotides, the CDR3 is TGTGCCACCAGAGACCGCCTTGGTAGTGGCTACACCTTC. The encoded protein is CATRDRLGSGYTF.